This is a list of T cell receptor beta chains from one sample in a study of blood T cell repertoires in COVID-19. Measured with immunoSEQ multiplex PCR; TCRdb has only the in-frame clones, and not every one. The table includes over 150,000 clones, approximately 79% detected once. The sequencing input was peripheral blood. The receptors here all came from a woman between 45 and 65 years old with acute or convalescent COVID-19. The CDR3 runs from the conserved cysteine through the conserved F or W. The order of the fields is CDR3 DNA, CDR3 protein, clone size, V gene, D gene, J gene. A D gene is named only where the DNA matches it firmly. Size values are once, few and many counts, or a class for expanded clones, and some rows have none.

TGTGCCTGGAGTGAAAGGCGGGAACAGCCCCAGCATTTT	CAWSERREQPQHF	NA	TRBV30	NA	TRBJ1-5
TGTGCCAGCAGCGACTGGGGAGGGGGAGCCGGAAACACCATATATTTT	CASSDWGGGAGNTIYF	NA	TRBV9	NA	TRBJ1-3
TGTGCCAGCAGCCCGGGACAGGTGCTCTCCTACGAGCAGTACTTC	CASSPGQVLSYEQYF	NA	TRBV7-2	TRBD1	TRBJ2-7
TGTGCCAGCAGAGTCCGAGACTTACCCAATTCACCCCTCCACTTT	CASRVRDLPNSPLHF	NA	TRBV11-2	NA	TRBJ1-6
TGTGCCAGCAGTGGCGGGACAGGGGGGGTCTCCTACAATGAGCAGTTCTTC	CASSGGTGGVSYNEQFF	NA	TRBV6-1	TRBD1	TRBJ2-1
TGTGCCAGCAGTTCTAGCGGGAGATCCTACAATGAGCAGTTCTTC	CASSSSGRSYNEQFF	NA	TRBV27	TRBD2	TRBJ2-1
TGTGCCAGCTTGGGTTCGGGGGGAGAAACTGAAGCTTTCTTT	CASLGSGGETEAFF	NA	TRBV18	NA	TRBJ1-1
TGTGCCAGTAGTATAGCCCGTGAGCAGTTCTTC	CASSIAREQFF	few	TRBV19	NA	TRBJ2-1
TGTGCCAGCAGGACAGGGGGGAGATACAATGAGCAGTTCTTC	CASRTGGRYNEQFF	NA	TRBV6-5	TRBD1	TRBJ2-1
TGTGCCAGCAGTCCACTAGCGGGAAGCGGTCGGGATGAGCAGTTCTTC	CASSPLAGSGRDEQFF	once	TRBV25-1	TRBD2	TRBJ2-1
TGTGCCAGCAGCTTGACTAGCATAAGAAATGAGCAGTTCTTC	CASSLTSIRNEQFF	NA	TRBV5-4	NA	TRBJ2-1
TGTGCCAGCAGCCGCTGGCAGGGCGCGGGAGGCTACACCTTC	CASSRWQGAGGYTF	NA	TRBV5-5	NA	TRBJ1-2
TGTGCCAGAAGCGCCCAGGTGGGCCCGATAGACAATCAGCCCCAGCATTTT	CARSAQVGPIDNQPQHF	NA	TRBV5-3	NA	TRBJ1-5
TGTGCCAGCAGTGATTTAGTCTGGAGAGGCAATCAGCCCCAGCATTTT	CASSDLVWRGNQPQHF	NA	TRBV2	NA	TRBJ1-5
TGTGCCAGCAGCCTAAAAGGGTTGGGACAGGGGGCTAACAATGAGCAGTTCTTC	CASSLKGLGQGANNEQFF	NA	TRBV6-4	TRBD1	TRBJ2-1
TGTGCCAGCAGCCAACAGGGTATGCCCAATCAGCCCCAGCATTTT	CASSQQGMPNQPQHF	NA	TRBV9	NA	TRBJ1-5
TGTGCCAGCAGCGACGACAGGGGAACCTACGAGCAGTACTTC	CASSDDRGTYEQYF	NA	TRBV9	TRBD1	TRBJ2-7
TGTGCCACCCGGGACTACAATGAGCAGTTCTTC	CATRDYNEQFF	NA	TRBV25-1	NA	TRBJ2-1
TGTGCCAGCAGCTTAGATTCCTACCCAGGTCCCAAAAACATTCAGTACTTC	CASSLDSYPGPKNIQYF	NA	TRBV11-2	NA	TRBJ2-4